This TCR beta chain originates from a study of T cells in tuberculosis. Study background: T cells were selected with CD1B tetramers loaded with glucose monomycolate. A South African cohort included IGRA-negative adolescents, latently infected IGRA-positive adolescents and adults with active tuberculosis.

This clone was counted between two and nine times. Its antigen is unknown. Study-wide findings and caveats: Active tuberculosis patients had shorter CDR3-alpha; the beta difference was nonsignificant.

Per the germline V gene, CDR1 is LGHNT and CDR2 is FRNRAP. V was pared by 2 bases and J by 8 bases, with 7 bases between. The CDR3 covers 12 residues. Tuberculin skin test and IGRA determined adolescents' latent tuberculosis status at entry. The data were produced by immunoSEQ multiplex PCR, yet TCRdb's version contains in-frame clones alone and is incomplete. The sample holds some 31,000 clones, roughly 93% seen once. The source of this sequence is a donor aged 10-29 years with latent tuberculosis or without tuberculosis infection. The sample taken for sequencing was PBMCs. The chain combines TRBV12-5 with TRBJ2-1; TRBD1 might be the D (5 bases). CDR3 nucleotide sequence: TGTGCTAGTGGTTTGAAGGGGCATGAGCAGTTCTTC. This gives the protein CASGLKGHEQFF.